This T cell receptor (beta chain) was recorded in a study of cytomegalovirus exposure and HLA in healthy donors. CDR3 length: 11 residues. V lost 4 bases and J 14 bases, leaving 13 bases between the germline ends. Germline V gives CDR1 SGHVS, CDR2 FNYEAQ. Data came from immunoSEQ multiplex PCR; TCRdb stores just in-frame clones and leaves some out. The sample comprises 150,000 to 200,000 clones, about nine tenths of which are singletons, and 5.7% rests with the top ten. The sequenced material came from PBMCs. The receptor comes from a woman between 25 and 40 years old in good health and CMV-seronegative. The V call is TRBV7-6, the J call TRBJ2-3; D is possibly TRBD2 (5 bases). The CDR3 DNA sequence: TGTGCCAGCAGCTCAGGCGGGCGGGCGTATTTT. It encodes CASSSGGRAYF.